Below, 8 T cell receptor beta chains from the same sample are listed, as sequenced in a study of Tregs in tolerant kidney transplant recipients (dated by TCRdb to 2018 to 2020). Library creation used the immunoSEQ multiplex PCR assay. The source is immuneACCESS, and TCRdb retained only in-frame sequences with V and J called. Part of the clones is not carried over; for the studies checked, unresolved V genes explain less than half of this, and the remainder is unexplained. The table for this sample lists fewer than 95,000 clones; 80% to 95% of them were counted only once. 1.6% of the sample rests with the top ten. The transplants used related donors with nonmyeloablative bone marrow transplantation, and mixed chimerism in the human trials was transient. Source: CD4+ T cells from blood (PBMCs), taken 12 months after the transplant. The source of these receptors is a human patient who received a combined kidney and bone marrow transplant. A transplant means some T cells may be of graft donor rather than patient origin.

The chain joins TRBV18 to TRBJ2-5; weak D call: TRBD1 (5 bases). With 3 bases removed from V and 1 base from J, the gap between germline ends came to 15 bases. Per germline, CDR1 KGHSH and CDR2 LQKENI. The CDR3 has 16 residues. CDR3 DNA: TGTGCCAGCTCACCCTCGGACATCTTTCCCCAAGAGACCCAGTACTTC. Its translation: CASSPSDIFPQETQYF.

The chain joins TRBV7-2 to TRBJ2-2; 7 bases agree with TRBD1. The CDR3 length is 15 residues. Germline V gene lookup returns CDR1 SGHTA and CDR2 FQGNSA. The trim removed 5 bases at V and 6 bases at J, leaving 9 bases unmatched. The CDR3 protein is CASSIDRVAPGELFF. CDR3 in DNA: TGTGCCAGCAGCATAGACAGGGTGGCCCCCGGGGAGCTGTTTTTT.

A few counts support this clone. CDR3 sequence reads: CASSIRRVNEQFF. In nucleotides, the CDR3 is TGTGCCAGTAGTATCCGCAGGGTCAATGAGCAGTTCTTC. This sequence joins TRBV19 and TRBJ2-1, with D maybe TRBD1 (5 bases). Germline CDR1 and CDR2: LNHDA and SQIVND (reference sequence). V was pared by 3 bases and J by 6 bases, with 9 bases between. This CDR3 region has 13 residues.

The rearrangement links TRBV5-6 to TRBJ2-7; D perhaps matches TRBD1 (5 bases). The CDR3 is 16 amino acids. Germline V lookup: CDR1 SGHDT, CDR2 YYEEEE. V was pared by 2 bases and J by 0 bases, with 15 bases between. CDR3 residues: CASSFVGRVSSYEQYF. DNA of the CDR3: TGTGCCAGCAGCTTTGTTGGCAGGGTGAGCTCCTACGAGCAGTACTTC.

The rearrangement uses TRBV10-3 and TRBJ2-1; D is uncertain. Between the trimmed V and J ends, which lost 2 bases and 5 bases, there was a span of 7 bases. The germline V gene has CDR1 ENHRY and CDR2 SYGVKD. This CDR3 is 13 amino acids long. The CDR3 region is CAISENRNNEQFF. The CDR3 DNA reads as TGTGCCATCAGTGAGAACAGAAACAATGAGCAGTTCTTC.

The CDR3 DNA reads as TGTGCCAGCAGGGGAGACAGGGGAGGGCAGCCCCAGCATTTT. Amino acids: CASRGDRGGQPQHF. The chain joins TRBV6-1 to TRBJ1-5; TRBD1 aligns across 8 bases. This CDR3 has 14 residues. Trimming cost V 6 bases and J 7 bases; bases outside gene matches: 8. CDR1 and CDR2 from the germline V gene are MNHNS and SASEGT.

J is TRBJ1-1 and V is TRBV5-6; D call uncertain. The germline CDR1 and CDR2 sequences are SGHDT and YYEEEE. V was cut by 5 bases and J by 4 bases, with 15 bases left in between. This CDR3 region has 14 residues. The CDR3 reads CASRPHLTSTEAFF. DNA of the CDR3: TGTGCCAGCAGACCTCACCTAACGAGCACTGAAGCTTTCTTT. Full variable domain (remainder filled in from reference TRBV5-6 and TRBJ1-1): DAGVTQSPTHLIKTRGQQVTLRCSPKSGHDTVSWYQQALGQGPQFIFQYYEEEERQRGNFPDRFSGHQFPNYSSELNVNALLLGDSALYLCASRPHLTSTEAFFGQGTRLTVV.

This rearrangement joins TRBV5-1 to TRBJ2-5; TRBD2 matches 11 bases. CDR1 is SGHRS and CDR2 is YFSETQ in the germline V gene. Trimming removed 0 bases from V and 2 bases from J; junction bases left unmatched: 3. CDR3 size: 16 residues. The CDR3: CASSLEASGGQETQYF. The CDR3 nucleotides read TGCGCCAGCAGCTTGGAGGCTAGCGGGGGGCAAGAGACCCAGTACTTC.